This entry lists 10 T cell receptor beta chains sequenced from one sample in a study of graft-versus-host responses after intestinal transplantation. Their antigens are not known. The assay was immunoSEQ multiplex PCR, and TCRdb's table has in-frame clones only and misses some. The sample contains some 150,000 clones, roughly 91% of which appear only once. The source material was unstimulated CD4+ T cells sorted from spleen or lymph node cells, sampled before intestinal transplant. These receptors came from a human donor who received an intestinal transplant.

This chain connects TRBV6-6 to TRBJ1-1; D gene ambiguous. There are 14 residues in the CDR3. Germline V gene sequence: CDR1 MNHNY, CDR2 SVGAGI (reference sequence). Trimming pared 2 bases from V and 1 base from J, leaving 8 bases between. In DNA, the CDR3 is TGTGCCAGCAGTTACGACACGCGGAACACTGAAGCTTTCTTT. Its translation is CASSYDTRNTEAFF.

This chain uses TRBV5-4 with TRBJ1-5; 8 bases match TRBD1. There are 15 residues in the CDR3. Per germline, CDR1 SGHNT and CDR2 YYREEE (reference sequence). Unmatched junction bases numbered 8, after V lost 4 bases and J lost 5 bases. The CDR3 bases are TGTGCCAGCAGCCCCGGGACAGGCGCAGATCAGCCCCAGCATTTT. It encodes CASSPGTGADQPQHF.

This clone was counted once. CDR3 region: CASSPPSGGNEQFF. The CDR3 DNA reads as TGTGCCAGCTCACCACCGAGCGGGGGCAATGAGCAGTTCTTC. The chain is built from TRBV18 and TRBJ2-1; TRBD2 matches 8 bases. The CDR3 has 14 residues. CDR1 and CDR2 from the germline V gene are KGHSH and LQKENI. V was clipped by 0 bases and J by 6 bases; unmatched bases: 1.

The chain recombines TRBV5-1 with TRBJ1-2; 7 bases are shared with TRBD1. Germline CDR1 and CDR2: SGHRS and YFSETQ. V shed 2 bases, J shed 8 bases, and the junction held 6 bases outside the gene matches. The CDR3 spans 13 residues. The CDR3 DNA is TGCGCCAGCAGCTTTTCCCCGGGACAGGGCTACACCTTC. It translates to CASSFSPGQGYTF. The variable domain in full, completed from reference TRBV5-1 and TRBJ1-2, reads KAGVTQTPRYLIKTRGQQVTLSCSPISGHRSVSWYQQTPGQGLQFLFEYFSETQRNKGNFPGRFSGRQFSNSRSEMNVSTLELGDSALYLCASSFSPGQGYTFGSGTRLTVV.

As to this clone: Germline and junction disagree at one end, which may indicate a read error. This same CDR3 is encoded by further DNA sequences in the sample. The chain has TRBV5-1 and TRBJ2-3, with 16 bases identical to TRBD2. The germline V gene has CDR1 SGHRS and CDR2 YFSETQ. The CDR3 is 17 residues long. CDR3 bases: TGCGCCAGCAGCTCCGGGACTAGCGGGAGGGCCAAAGATACACAGTATTTT. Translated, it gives CASSSGTSGRAKDTQYF.

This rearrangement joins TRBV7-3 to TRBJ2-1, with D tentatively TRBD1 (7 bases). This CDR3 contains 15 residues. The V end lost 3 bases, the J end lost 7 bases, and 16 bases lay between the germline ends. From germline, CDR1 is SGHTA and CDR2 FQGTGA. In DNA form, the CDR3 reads TGTGCCAGCAGCTTCGGACAGGCGGCGGGAAATGAGCAGTTCTTC. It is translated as CASSFGQAAGNEQFF.

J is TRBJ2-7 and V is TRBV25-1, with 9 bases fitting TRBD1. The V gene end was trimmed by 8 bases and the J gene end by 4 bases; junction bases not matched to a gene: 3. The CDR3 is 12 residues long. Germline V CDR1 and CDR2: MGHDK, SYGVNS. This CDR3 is CASGDRVYEQYF. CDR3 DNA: TGTGCCAGCGGGGACAGGGTGTACGAGCAGTACTTC.

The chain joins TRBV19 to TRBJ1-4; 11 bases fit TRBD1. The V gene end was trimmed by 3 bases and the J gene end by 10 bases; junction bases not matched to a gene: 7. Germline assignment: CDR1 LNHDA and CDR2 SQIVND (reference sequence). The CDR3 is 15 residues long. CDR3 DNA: TGTGCCAGTAGTATCGGGACAGGGGGAGGGAGAAAACTGTTTTTT. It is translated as CASSIGTGGGRKLFF.

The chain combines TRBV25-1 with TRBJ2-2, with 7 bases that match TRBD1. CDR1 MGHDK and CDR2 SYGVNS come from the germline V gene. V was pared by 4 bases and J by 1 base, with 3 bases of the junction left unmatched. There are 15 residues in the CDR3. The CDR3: CASSAYRGNTGELFF. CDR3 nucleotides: TGTGCCAGCAGTGCTTACAGGGGGAACACCGGGGAGCTGTTTTTT.

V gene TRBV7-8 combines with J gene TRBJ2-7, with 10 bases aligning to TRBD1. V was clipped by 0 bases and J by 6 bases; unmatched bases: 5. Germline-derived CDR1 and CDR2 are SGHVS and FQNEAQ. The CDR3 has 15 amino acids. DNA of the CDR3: TGTGCCAGCAGCTTAGCGACAGGGGGCTACGTCGAGCAGTACTTC. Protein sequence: CASSLATGGYVEQYF.